Below are 20 T cell receptor beta chains sequenced from a single sample in a study of OX40 agonist ivuxolimab in advanced cancers. TCRdb's table, derived via immunoSEQ multiplex PCR, lists solely in-frame clones and lacks some. The data contain tens of thousands of clones, roughly 80% of them seen just once; the ten biggest clones take up about 4%. Sample: CD4+ or CD8+ T cells sorted from blood, taken in a trial of the OX40 agonist ivuxolimab. The receptors were sampled from an adult with an advanced solid tumor such as melanoma, head and neck, liver or kidney cancer.

The V gene is TRBV6-4, the J gene TRBJ2-1; D is perhaps TRBD1 (5 bases). This CDR3 is built from 16 residues. V shed 3 bases and J shed 0 bases, with 12 bases lying between them. The germline V gene has CDR1 MRHNA and CDR2 SNTAGT. CDR3 residues: CASSEAGPSSYNEQFF. CDR3 DNA: TGTGCCAGCAGTGAAGCAGGGCCGAGCTCCTACAATGAGCAGTTCTTC.

The rearrangement uses TRBV5-1 and TRBJ1-3; 7 bases align to TRBD1. CDR1 SGHRS and CDR2 YFSETQ come from the germline V gene. The CDR3 has 16 residues. V dropped 4 bases and J dropped 3; count of bases not matched to a gene: 10. DNA for the CDR3: TGCGCCAGCAGCCCCCTGGGGCAGGGGGTTGGAAACACCATATATTTT. This translates into CASSPLGQGVGNTIYF. The complete variable domain, with remaining parts taken from reference TRBV5-1 and TRBJ1-3, reads KAGVTQTPRYLIKTRGQQVTLSCSPISGHRSVSWYQQTPGQGLQFLFEYFSETQRNKGNFPGRFSGRQFSNSRSEMNVSTLELGDSALYLCASSPLGQGVGNTIYFGEGSWLTVV.

The chain has TRBV9 and TRBJ1-3, with 9 bases that match TRBD1. Looked up from germline, CDR1 is SGDLS and CDR2 is YYNGEE. The V segment lost 2 bases and the J segment 1 base; nucleotides outside the gene matches: 4. This CDR3 is built from 16 residues. For the CDR3, the DNA is TGTGCCAGCAGCGTGGGACAGGGCGCGTCTGGAAACACCATATATTTT. Its protein product is CASSVGQGASGNTIYF.

The chain employs TRBV5-8 and TRBJ2-2; the D is unclear. There are 15 residues in the CDR3. The V end was cut by 7 bases, the J end by 5 bases, with 18 bases between. Germline CDR1 reads SGHTS; CDR2 reads YDEGEE. CDR3 sequence: CASSPWKVGTGELFF. The CDR3 coding sequence is TGTGCCAGCTCCCCATGGAAGGTGGGGACCGGGGAGCTGTTTTTT.

V is TRBV4-3 and J is TRBJ2-5, with D possibly matching TRBD2 (5 bases). Germline CDR1 reads LGHNA; CDR2 reads YSLEER. The length of the CDR3 is 14 residues. Trimming cost V 2 bases and J 4 bases, with 11 bases left between them. CDR3 loop: CASSQRGGPETQYF. CDR3 sequence (DNA): TGCGCCAGCAGCCAAAGAGGAGGCCCAGAGACCCAGTACTTC.

This clone has only one observation. The chain carries TRBV5-4 and TRBJ2-7; D unclear. V dropped 3 bases and J dropped 3 bases, with 10 bases sitting between them. The CDR3 sequence is 13 residues long. Germline CDR1 SGHNT, CDR2 YYREEE (reference sequence). CDR3 DNA: TGTGCCAGCAGCTCATCGGTGAGCTACGAGCAGTACTTC. Amino acids: CASSSSVSYEQYF.

The CDR3 loop reads CASSPGRGPGNTIYF. In DNA, the CDR3 is TGTGCCAGCTCACCGGGGCGGGGGCCTGGAAACACCATATATTTT. This chain connects TRBV18 to TRBJ1-3, with D possibly being TRBD1 (6 bases). V was clipped by 3 bases and J by 2 bases, with 11 bases between them. The CDR3 spans 15 residues. Per the germline V gene, CDR1 is KGHSH and CDR2 is LQKENI.

V and J are TRBV28 and TRBJ2-1; no clear D gene. The length of the CDR3 is 12 residues. V was clipped by 6 bases and J by 3 bases, with 6 bases between them. In germline, CDR1 is MDHEN, CDR2 SYDVKM. In DNA, the CDR3 is TGTGCCAGCAGCCCCATCTACAATGAGCAGTTCTTC. Translating gives CASSPIYNEQFF.

The chain couples TRBV5-1 to TRBJ1-5; D is perhaps TRBD1 (5 bases). Germline loops: CDR1 SGHRS, CDR2 YFSETQ. V was clipped by 2 bases and J by 0 bases, with 9 bases between them. This CDR3 contains 15 residues. The chain's CDR3 is CASSFQGDSNQPQHF. In DNA, the CDR3 is TGCGCCAGCAGCTTCCAGGGCGATAGCAATCAGCCCCAGCATTTT.

Notes on this clone: Other nucleotide sequences in the sample specify the same CDR3. The gene calls are TRBV7-2 and TRBJ1-5; no clear D. CDR3 length: 12 residues. V gave up 3 bases and J gave up 5 bases, with 5 bases separating them. Germline V lookup: CDR1 SGHTA, CDR2 FQGNSA. The CDR3 loop reads CASSFGDQPQHF. CDR3 nucleotides: TGTGCCAGCAGCTTCGGGGATCAGCCCCAGCATTTT.

The chain links TRBV6-6 to TRBJ1-3; D is unclear. Germline V gene sequence: CDR1 MNHNY, CDR2 SVGAGI (reference sequence). V lost 7 bases to trimming and J lost 7 bases, with 8 bases between them. This CDR3 region has 11 residues. The CDR3 sequence: CASTGENTIYF. The CDR3 DNA reads TGTGCCAGCACCGGGGAGAACACCATATATTTT.

In its sample, this clone is medium-sized. The CDR3: CASSLGGSPLHF. DNA for the CDR3: TGTGCCAGCAGCTTAGGTGGGTCACCCCTCCACTTT. The rearrangement links TRBV7-2 to TRBJ1-6, with D unresolved. The V end lost 1 base, the J end lost 10 bases, and 5 bases lay between the germline ends. CDR3 length: 12 amino acids. The germline V gene has CDR1 SGHTA and CDR2 FQGNSA.

The sample holds one count of this clone. The rearrangement links TRBV11-2 to TRBJ1-1; D is undetermined. Trimming pared 8 bases from V and 1 base from J, leaving 23 bases between. CDR1 and CDR2 from the germline V gene are SGHAT and FQNNGV. This CDR3 has 17 amino acids. CDR3 residues: CASAEKGVREWNTEAFF. For the CDR3, the DNA is TGTGCCAGCGCCGAAAAAGGTGTACGAGAGTGGAACACTGAAGCTTTCTTT.

The gene calls are TRBV6-4 and TRBJ1-5; 7 bases line up with TRBD1. The CDR3 is made up of 14 amino acids. J lost 6 bases, V lost 2 bases, and 4 bases had no gene match. Looked up from germline, CDR1 is MRHNA and CDR2 is SNTAGT. The CDR3 loop is CASSDRPGGQPQHF. For the CDR3, the DNA is TGTGCCAGCAGTGACCGACCAGGGGGTCAGCCCCAGCATTTT.

V usage is TRBV20-1 and J usage is TRBJ2-1; D is possibly TRBD1 or TRBD2 (5 bases each). Germline V gene data show CDR1 as DFQATT and CDR2 as SNEGSKA (reference sequence). Between the trimmed V and J ends, which lost 3 bases and 12 bases, there was a span of 12 bases. The CDR3 totals 11 residues. CDR3 DNA sequence: TGCAGTGCTAGTGAGGGGTATGCGCAGTTCTTC. Protein product: CSASEGYAQFF.

This rearrangement joins TRBV2 to TRBJ1-6; 9 bases match TRBD1. V gave up 4 bases and J gave up 8 bases; unmatched junction bases: 6. Germline loops: CDR1 SNHLY, CDR2 FYNNEI. The CDR3 has 15 amino acids. This chain's CDR3 is CASSVRDREDSPLHF. Here the CDR3 DNA reads TGTGCCAGCAGTGTCCGGGACAGGGAGGATTCACCCCTCCACTTT.

This clone has only one observation. The rearrangement uses TRBV15 and TRBJ1-2; D is ambiguous. V lost 5 bases and J 4 bases, leaving 17 bases between the germline ends. Germline V gives CDR1 LNHNV, CDR2 YYDKDF (reference sequence). The CDR3 length is 15 residues. The CDR3 DNA reads as TGTGCCACCAGCGCAGCGGGTGGGGTCGCCTATGGCTACACCTTC. It translates to CATSAAGGVAYGYTF.

The chain is built from TRBV5-1 and TRBJ1-4, with D possibly being TRBD1 (5 bases). Looked up from germline, CDR1 is SGHRS and CDR2 is YFSETQ. V lost 4 bases to trimming and J lost 3 bases, with 10 bases between them. CDR3 length: 14 residues. As DNA, the CDR3 is TGCGCCAGCAGCCCAGGGCCCTCTAATGAAAAACTGTTTTTT. Translating it yields CASSPGPSNEKLFF.

The chain couples TRBV6-1 to TRBJ1-1; TRBD1 matches at 10 bases. J was trimmed by 3 bases and V by 7 bases; bases with no gene match: 5. The CDR3 contains 14 residues. Germline CDR1 MNHNS, CDR2 SASEGT. CDR3 protein: CASTIGQGDTEAFF. In DNA, the CDR3 is TGTGCCAGCACCATAGGACAGGGGGACACTGAAGCTTTCTTT.

V usage is TRBV11-1 and J usage is TRBJ2-5, with D unresolved. The CDR3 runs to 13 residues. The germline gives CDR1 SGHAT, CDR2 FQDESV (reference sequence). Trimming cost V 3 bases and J 5 bases, with 10 bases left between them. CDR3 region: CASSFPNGETQYF. CDR3 DNA: TGTGCCAGCAGCTTTCCTAACGGGGAGACCCAGTACTTC.